The entry below describes one TCR beta chain. Its target is not known. These data are taken from a study of Ad26.COV2.S vaccination and SARS-CoV-2 variants. About the study: In the study, Ad26.COV2.S was injected intramuscularly once, or twice 56 days apart.

Study conclusions and caveats: It was reported that spike-specific CD8+ and CD4+ T cell responses were substantially broad after vaccination. Those who received vaccine or placebo ended up with similar non-spike TCR breadth.

The CDR3 runs 16 residues. Germline CDR1 SEHNR, CDR2 FQNEAQ (reference sequence). V shed 8 bases and J 4 bases; nucleotides not matched to a gene: 10. Treatment specified: 19 received Ad26.COV2.S at low or high dose, single or two shots; about 5 received placebo; per-sample allocation not given. Sampling happened 63 days after the first vaccine or placebo injection. Clones were read by immunoSEQ multiplex PCR, and TCRdb kept only the in-frame ones, dropping some. This table has hundreds of thousands of clones, less than 90% appearing once. This clonotype was sampled from a person between 18 and 59 years old who received the Ad26.COV2.S COVID-19 vaccine or a placebo. V usage is TRBV7-9 and J usage is TRBJ2-1; TRBD2 agrees at 11 bases. Sequencing used peripheral blood, obtained in a trial of Ad26.COV2.S vaccine versus placebo. CDR3 loop: CASDLVAGGPYNEQFF. Here the CDR3 DNA reads TGTGCCAGCGACCTGGTAGCGGGGGGGCCTTACAATGAGCAGTTCTTC.